A single sample gave rise to the 21 T cell receptor beta chains below, sequenced in a study of T cells after yellow fever vaccination. TCRdb independently ran MiXCR on the 5' RACE reads; one entry per CDR3 protein. Among approximately 120,000 distinct CDR3 sequences, roughly 8.2% were seen once, and the ten largest hold 30% to 50%. Sequencing was performed on CD8+ T cells sorted from PBMCs, taken on the day of the yellow fever booster vaccination. The origin of the receptors is a man between 18 and 35 years old who received the YFV17D yellow fever vaccine.

The chain's CDR3 is CASSLGGTARYF. CDR3 DNA sequence: TGTGCCAGCAGCTTAGGGGGGACAGCTCGGTACTTC. The genes are TRBV13 and TRBJ2-7, with TRBD1 matching over 7 bases. The CDR3 runs 12 residues. Germline loops: CDR1 PRHDT, CDR2 FYEKMQ (reference sequence). V was clipped by 0 bases and J by 12 bases; unmatched bases: 5.

This clonotype was picked up a small number of times. The chain couples TRBV28 to TRBJ2-7; the D is unclear. The CDR3 has 13 amino acids. V lost 4 bases to trimming and J lost 6 bases, with 13 bases between them. Germline lookup yields CDR1 MDHEN and CDR2 SYDVKM. The CDR3, as DNA: TGTGCCAGCAGTTCCCGACCGACACGCGAGCAGTACGTC. This gives the protein CASSSRPTREQYV.

The chain links TRBV19 to TRBJ1-1; TRBD1 matches 8 bases. CDR3 size: 16 residues. V gave up 7 bases and J gave up 0 bases; unmatched junction bases: 10. Germline CDR1 reads LNHDA; CDR2 reads SQIVND (reference sequence). In DNA form, the CDR3 reads TGTGCCAGTATTACTCAGGCAGGGGGCCTGAACACTGAAGCTTTCTTT. It encodes CASITQAGGLNTEAFF. Complete variable domain (other parts from reference TRBV19 and TRBJ1-1): DGGITQSPKYLFRKEGQNVTLSCEQNLNHDAMYWYRQDPGQGLRLIYYSQIVNDFQKGDIAEGYSVSREKKESFPLTVTSAQKNPTAFYLCASITQAGGLNTEAFFGQGTRLTVV.

This clonotype has just a few counts. V usage is TRBV7-3 and J usage is TRBJ2-7, with TRBD1 matching over 7 bases. This CDR3 is 15 amino acids long. V gave up 5 bases and J gave up 4 bases; unmatched junction bases: 11. Germline V gene lookup returns CDR1 SGHTA and CDR2 FQGTGA. The CDR3 DNA is TGTGCCAGCAGCCGTCGGACAGGTTCACCTTACGAGCAGTACGTC. This gives the protein CASSRRTGSPYEQYV.

The chain combines TRBV7-2 with TRBJ2-2; no definite D call. The CDR3 contains 14 residues. Looked up from germline, CDR1 is SGHTA and CDR2 is FQGNSA. V was trimmed by 5 bases and J by 1 base, leaving 8 bases between them. The CDR3 nucleotides are TGTGCCAGCAGCAACTCCGGGAACACCGGGGAGCTGTTTTTT. It specifies CASSNSGNTGELFF.

This clonotype was detected only a few times. V gene TRBV7-9 combines with J gene TRBJ2-7; D gene unclear. The V gene lost 5 bases and the J gene lost 3 bases, with 5 bases spanning the gap. The germline V gene has CDR1 SEHNR and CDR2 FQNEAQ (reference sequence). The CDR3 consists of 11 residues. CDR3 coding DNA: TGTGCCAGCAGCCCTAACTACGAGCAGTACTTC. Translating gives CASSPNYEQYF.

The rearrangement links TRBV28 to TRBJ2-1; possibly TRBD1 for D (5 bases). V lost 4 bases and J lost 4, with 8 bases in between. In germline, CDR1 is MDHEN, CDR2 SYDVKM. The CDR3 is 13 amino acids. The CDR3 region has the DNA TGTGCCAGCAGTTGGGGCCGTTACAATGAGCAGTTCTTC. It specifies CASSWGRYNEQFF.

This clonotype was seen only a few times. This sequence joins TRBV6-5 and TRBJ2-1; D is perhaps TRBD2 (6 bases). The CDR3 sequence is 17 residues long. The germline CDR1 and CDR2 sequences are MNHEY and SVGAGI. The germline V and J ends were trimmed by 0 bases and 6 bases, with 18 bases remaining between them. CDR3 protein: CASSYSVFGSLVNEQFF. The DNA for the CDR3 is TGTGCCAGCAGTTACTCGGTGTTCGGGAGCCTCGTCAATGAGCAGTTCTTC.

This clonotype has a handful of counts. The rearrangement uses TRBV3-1 and TRBJ2-3; TRBD2 is a possible D gene (5 bases). The CDR3 totals 15 residues. Trimming shortened V by 6 bases and J by 0 bases, and 13 bases separated the two germline ends. Germline V gene data show CDR1 as LGHDT and CDR2 as YNNKEL (reference sequence). The CDR3 reads CASSRGLRSTDTQYF. CDR3 nucleotide sequence: TGTGCCAGCAGTCGCGGACTGAGGAGCACAGATACGCAGTATTTT.

This clonotype has only a few counts. This chain connects TRBV27 to TRBJ2-7, with no clear D. The CDR3 is made up of 13 amino acids. The germline gives CDR1 MNHEY, CDR2 SMNVEV (reference sequence). Trimming pared 3 bases from V and 1 base from J, leaving 7 bases between. The CDR3 DNA reads TGTGCCAGCAGTTTTTCGGCTTCCTACGAGCAGTACTTC. It yields the protein CASSFSASYEQYF.

This clonotype appeared a few times. This chain joins TRBV7-8 and TRBJ2-5, with 11 bases matching TRBD2. CDR1 and CDR2 from the germline V gene are SGHVS and FQNEAQ. After removal of 4 bases from V and 3 bases from J, the junction contained 4 bases not matched to a gene. This CDR3 contains 15 residues. CDR3 loop: CASSSRLAGKETQYF. CDR3 bases: TGTGCCAGCAGCTCCAGACTAGCGGGGAAAGAGACCCAGTACTTC.

This clonotype was recorded a few times. The chain couples TRBV7-7 to TRBJ2-7; D remains ambiguous. V was pared by 5 bases and J by 2 bases, with 10 bases between. CDR1 SSHAT and CDR2 FNYEAQ come from the germline V gene (reference sequence). This CDR3 spans 13 amino acids. CDR3 loop: CASSTGPAYEQYF. In nucleotides, the CDR3 is TGTGCCAGCAGCACCGGACCCGCCTACGAGCAGTACTTC.

The CDR3 reads CSATDSSSPLHF. The CDR3 DNA follows: TGCAGTGCAACGGACAGTTCTTCACCCCTCCACTTT. The chain recombines TRBV20-1 with TRBJ1-6, with D possibly being TRBD1 (6 bases). V lost 6 bases to trimming and J lost 9 bases, with 12 bases between them. Per germline, CDR1 DFQATT and CDR2 SNEGSKA (reference sequence). CDR3 size: 12 residues.

This chain connects TRBV10-2 to TRBJ2-7; D is undetermined. V lost 6 bases to trimming and J lost 6 bases, with 24 bases between them. Germline V gene data show CDR1 as WSHSY and CDR2 as SAAADI. This CDR3 has 16 residues. The CDR3 nucleotides are TGCGCCAGCAGAGCCCTGGGTGGAGTATCCCCTCTCGAGCAGTACTTC. Amino acid sequence: CASRALGGVSPLEQYF.

This clonotype was picked up a small number of times. The chain carries TRBV7-2 and TRBJ2-7, with 7 nucleotides matching TRBD2. The junction had 12 bases not matched to a gene; V was cut back by 6 bases and J by 7 bases. The germline CDR1 and CDR2 sequences are SGHTA and FQGNSA. The CDR3 sequence is 14 residues long. CDR3 DNA sequence: TGTGCCAGCAGTTTTACCGTCCCGGGGGGAGAGCAGTACTTC. It is translated as CASSFTVPGGEQYF.

This clonotype has just a few counts. This chain joins TRBV7-9 and TRBJ1-2, with 9 bases fitting TRBD1. This CDR3 comprises 15 residues. The junction had 5 bases not matched to a gene; V was cut back by 1 base and J by 5 bases. Germline V gives CDR1 SEHNR, CDR2 FQNEAQ (reference sequence). The CDR3 region is CASSLGTGDLYGYTF. DNA of the CDR3: TGTGCCAGCAGCTTAGGGACAGGGGACCTTTATGGCTACACCTTC.

This clonotype was seen ten or more times. This chain uses TRBV9 with TRBJ2-3; TRBD1 might be the D (6 bases). V was shortened by 3 bases and J by 1 base, with 9 bases between the two germline ends. CDR1 is SGDLS and CDR2 is YYNGEE in the germline V gene. This CDR3 has 14 residues. Here the CDR3 DNA reads TGTGCCAGCAGCGGACCAGGGGGCACAGATACGCAGTATTTT. It yields the protein CASSGPGGTDTQYF.

The V gene is TRBV28, the J gene TRBJ2-6, with D unresolved. Germline CDR1 MDHEN, CDR2 SYDVKM. This CDR3 is built from 15 residues. V lost 3 bases and J 3 bases, leaving 9 bases between the germline ends. The CDR3 region is CASSFEPRGANVLTF. In DNA form, the CDR3 reads TGTGCCAGCAGTTTCGAGCCCCGTGGGGCCAACGTCCTGACTTTC.

The table lists this clonotype with many counts. The genes are TRBV29-1 and TRBJ2-3; D uncertain. Deletions cut 2 bases from V and 3 bases from J, with 15 bases between. The V gene's germline CDR1 is SQVTM and CDR2 ANQGSEA. The CDR3 has 15 residues. The CDR3 spells CSVEKPGSATDTQYF. CDR3 in DNA: TGCAGCGTTGAAAAGCCCGGGTCGGCAACAGATACGCAGTATTTT.

This clonotype was picked up a small number of times. The CDR3 region is CASSAGLPRDTQYF. The CDR3 nucleotides read TGTGCCAGCAGTGCGGGACTACCTCGAGATACGCAGTATTTT. The chain has TRBV25-1 and TRBJ2-3; 7 positions match TRBD2. The junction had 6 bases not matched to a gene; V was cut back by 4 bases and J by 5 bases. The CDR3 consists of 14 residues. Per the germline V gene, CDR1 is MGHDK and CDR2 is SYGVNS.

Only a few counts were recorded for this clonotype. The chain recombines TRBV6-6 with TRBJ1-2, with 7 bases that match TRBD1. This CDR3 has 14 amino acids. V lost 2 bases to trimming and J lost 6 bases; unmatched junction nucleotides: 6. Germline CDR1 reads MNHNY; CDR2 reads SVGAGI (reference sequence). CDR3 bases: TGTGCCAGCAGTTACGTTGAGGGGGCTGATGGCTACACCTTC. Translated: CASSYVEGADGYTF.